One sample yielded the 31 T cell receptor beta chains listed below, sequenced in a study of T-cell reconstitution after alpha-beta-depleted transplantation in children. Construction of the TCRbeta library involved unique molecular identifiers. One entry per CDR3 protein, called by TCRdb with MiXCR from the PCR reads. The sample lists some 240,000 distinct CDR3 sequences, more than 7.5% occurring once. The source was PBMCs from the stem cell graft donor, collected from the stem cell graft. These receptors were taken from a human donor who donated a stem cell graft to a child with SCID.

This clonotype has a count of ten or more. J is TRBJ2-3 and V is TRBV20-1; D possibly corresponds to TRBD1 (5 bases). Trimming stripped 4 bases from V and 2 bases from J, with 10 bases between. This CDR3 is 13 amino acids long. Germline CDR1 DFQATT, CDR2 SNEGSKA (reference sequence). CDR3 sequence: CSAKDSYTDTQYF. The CDR3 DNA reads as TGCAGTGCTAAAGACAGTTACACAGATACGCAGTATTTT.

On this clonotype: Given a much more abundant clone one base away, this may be a read error. This sequence joins TRBV5-1 and TRBJ1-1; D is unresolved. Trimming took off 3 bases at V and 7 bases at J, with 16 bases between the two ends. There are 14 residues in the CDR3. Germline values: CDR1 SGHRS, CDR2 YFSETQ. CDR3 sequence: CASSYGPQKGEAFF. The CDR3 DNA reads TGCGCCAGCAGCTACGGGCCCCAGAAGGGTGAAGCTTTCTTT.

The table lists this clonotype with many counts. In DNA form, the CDR3 reads TGCAGCGTTGCTTGGGGGCCCAATGAGCAGTTCTTC. It codes for CSVAWGPNEQFF. The chain couples TRBV29-1 to TRBJ2-1, with D perhaps matching TRBD1 (6 bases). This CDR3 comprises 12 residues. Germline-derived CDR1 and CDR2 are SQVTM and ANQGSEA. The germline V and J ends were trimmed by 4 bases and 6 bases, with 10 bases remaining between them.

The V and J genes are TRBV18 and TRBJ2-4; 7 bases agree with TRBD1. Germline V gives CDR1 KGHSH, CDR2 LQKENI. This CDR3 contains 14 residues. The V gene end was trimmed by 3 bases and the J gene end by 4 bases; junction bases not matched to a gene: 3. The CDR3 loop is CASSPGTVKNIQYF. CDR3 nucleotides: TGTGCCAGCTCACCGGGGACAGTTAAAAACATTCAGTACTTC.

This clonotype was counted only a few times. The chain carries TRBV20-1 and TRBJ2-1; D assignment may be TRBD1 or TRBD2 (5 bases each). This CDR3 comprises 14 residues. V lost 5 bases and J 5 bases, leaving 16 bases between the germline ends. Looked up from germline, CDR1 is DFQATT and CDR2 is SNEGSKA (reference sequence). As DNA, the CDR3 is TGCAGTGCTCCCGGCCGGGGCCGTAACAATGAGCAGTTCTTC. Translation gives CSAPGRGRNNEQFF.

This clonotype was picked up many times. This chain joins TRBV6-6 and TRBJ1-2; 8 bases line up with TRBD1. CDR3 length equals 13 residues. CDR1 is MNHNY, CDR2 SVGAGI, per germline (reference sequence). Losses at the gene ends were 7 bases for V and 0 bases for J; bases not matched to a gene: 1. CDR3: CASKQGANYGYTF. The CDR3 region has the DNA TGTGCCAGCAAACAGGGGGCTAACTATGGCTACACCTTC.

This clonotype was picked up a small number of times. CDR3 DNA: TGTGCCAGCAGTCCCGCAGGGGGAAGGCGGGATGAAAAACTGTTTTTT. Encoded protein: CASSPAGGRRDEKLFF. The chain employs TRBV12-3 or TRBV12-4 and TRBJ1-4; 7 bases line up with TRBD1. The CDR3 is made up of 16 amino acids. With V trimmed by 5 bases and J by 6 bases, 12 bases remained unmatched.

This clonotype was seen many times. This chain connects TRBV6-5 to TRBJ2-2; no definite D call. The germline CDR1 and CDR2 sequences are MNHEY and SVGAGI. The CDR3 totals 11 residues. Trimming cost V 4 bases and J 13 bases, with 10 bases left between them. CDR3 region: CASSFQLGLFF. The CDR3 coding sequence is TGTGCCAGCAGTTTCCAACTCGGGCTGTTTTTT.

At least ten counts were recorded for this clonotype. The V gene is TRBV5-1, the J gene TRBJ2-2, with D possibly TRBD1 on 6 matching bases. CDR1 and CDR2 from the germline V gene are SGHRS and YFSETQ. The CDR3 consists of 17 residues. Trimming cost V 0 bases and J 1 base, with 13 bases left between them. The CDR3 sequence: CASSLAEGQWNTGELFF. CDR3 sequence (DNA): TGCGCCAGCAGCTTGGCTGAAGGACAGTGGAACACCGGGGAGCTGTTTTTT. Drawing the rest from reference TRBV5-1 and TRBJ2-2, the complete variable domain is KAGVTQTPRYLIKTRGQQVTLSCSPISGHRSVSWYQQTPGQGLQFLFEYFSETQRNKGNFPGRFSGRQFSNSRSEMNVSTLELGDSALYLCASSLAEGQWNTGELFFGEGSRLTVL.

This clonotype has ten or more counts. The chain employs TRBV20-1 and TRBJ2-7, with D uncertain. The V gene's germline CDR1 is DFQATT and CDR2 SNEGSKA (reference sequence). The CDR3 has 11 residues. The ends were cut back, 3 bases at V and 0 bases at J, with 3 bases in the middle. CDR3 sequence: CSASNSYEQYF. Written as DNA, the CDR3 is TGCAGTGCTAGCAACTCCTACGAGCAGTACTTC.

This clonotype was seen many times. The chain combines TRBV5-1 with TRBJ1-1; 9 bases agree with TRBD1. The CDR3 loop spans 16 amino acids. The V gene end was trimmed by 4 bases and the J gene end by 1 base; junction bases not matched to a gene: 8. Germline CDR1 SGHRS, CDR2 YFSETQ. In nucleotides, the CDR3 is TGCGCCAGCAGCCACGGACAGGGGCTCGGGAACACTGAAGCTTTCTTT. This gives the protein CASSHGQGLGNTEAFF.

This chain uses TRBV12-3 or TRBV12-4 with TRBJ2-2; 7 bases match TRBD2. With 6 bases clipped from V and 6 bases from J, the junction kept 7 bases outside the gene matches. The CDR3 contains 14 residues. CDR3 residues: CASSPTGRAGELFF. CDR3 nucleotide sequence: TGTGCCAGCAGCCCTACGGGGAGGGCCGGGGAGCTGTTTTTT.

In this sample, this clonotype turned up many times. The CDR3 spells CASSLPGPNYGYTF. The CDR3 nucleotides are TGTGCCAGCAGTTTACCAGGTCCTAACTATGGCTACACCTTC. The chain recombines TRBV12-3 or TRBV12-4 with TRBJ1-2; D is unclear. This CDR3 is 14 amino acids long. The V gene lost 2 bases and the J gene lost 0 bases, with 7 bases spanning the gap.

This clonotype was seen repeatedly, ten times or more. V gene TRBV5-1 combines with J gene TRBJ2-7, with TRBD1 matching over 9 bases. The germline CDR1 and CDR2 sequences are SGHRS and YFSETQ. The CDR3 extends over 16 amino acids. The V gene end was trimmed by 0 bases and the J gene end by 5 bases; junction bases not matched to a gene: 9. The CDR3 DNA follows: TGCGCCAGCAGCTTGGAGGACAGGGGAATAGTCCACGAGCAGTACTTC. Encoded protein: CASSLEDRGIVHEQYF. Together with reference TRBV5-1 and TRBJ2-7, the CDR3 gives the full variable domain: KAGVTQTPRYLIKTRGQQVTLSCSPISGHRSVSWYQQTPGQGLQFLFEYFSETQRNKGNFPGRFSGRQFSNSRSEMNVSTLELGDSALYLCASSLEDRGIVHEQYFGPGTRLTVT.

This clonotype occurred many times. V gene TRBV20-1 combines with J gene TRBJ1-1, with 8 bases identical to TRBD1. Germline trimming cut 6 bases from V and 1 base from J; bases unmatched to any gene: 7. The CDR3 is made up of 14 amino acids. The germline gives CDR1 DFQATT, CDR2 SNEGSKA (reference sequence). CDR3 sequence reads: CSAQDRGRNTEAFF. DNA for the CDR3: TGCAGTGCACAAGACAGGGGACGGAACACTGAAGCTTTCTTT.

This clonotype was found many times. The rearrangement uses TRBV5-1 and TRBJ2-3, with a weak D call TRBD1 (5 bases). The CDR3 contains 14 residues. V was clipped by 4 bases and J by 4 bases, with 13 bases between them. Germline lookup yields CDR1 SGHRS and CDR2 YFSETQ. The CDR3 loop reads CASSLAGSADTQYF. In DNA, the CDR3 is TGCGCCAGCAGCCTGGCAGGGTCAGCAGATACGCAGTATTTT. The whole variable domain, remainder taken from reference TRBV5-1 and TRBJ2-3, is KAGVTQTPRYLIKTRGQQVTLSCSPISGHRSVSWYQQTPGQGLQFLFEYFSETQRNKGNFPGRFSGRQFSNSRSEMNVSTLELGDSALYLCASSLAGSADTQYFGPGTRLTVL.

This clonotype was picked up a small number of times. This chain uses TRBV5-1 with TRBJ2-7; TRBD2 matches 8 bases. The length of the CDR3 is 15 residues. After removal of 0 bases from V and 4 bases from J, the junction contained 6 bases not matched to a gene. Germline-derived CDR1 and CDR2 are SGHRS and YFSETQ. The CDR3 reads CASSLVGGGTYEQYF. The CDR3 nucleotides are TGCGCCAGCAGCTTGGTAGGCGGGGGGACTTACGAGCAGTACTTC.

This clonotype was observed many times. The chain uses TRBV5-1 and TRBJ2-1; D may be TRBD2 (5 bases). The CDR3 contains 12 residues. Germline values: CDR1 SGHRS, CDR2 YFSETQ. The V end was cut by 4 bases, the J end by 9 bases, with 11 bases between. CDR3 DNA sequence: TGCGCCAGCAGCCCGGAACGGGGTGAGCAGTTCTTC. Translated: CASSPERGEQFF.

This clonotype came up many times. V gene TRBV6-1 combines with J gene TRBJ1-2; TRBD1 agrees at 8 bases. Losses at the gene ends were 6 bases for V and 8 bases for J; bases not matched to a gene: 8. Germline V lookup: CDR1 MNHNS, CDR2 SASEGT. This CDR3 region has 13 residues. CDR3 residues: CASREQGGGGYTF. The CDR3 DNA follows: TGTGCCAGCAGGGAACAGGGGGGAGGGGGCTACACCTTC.

This clonotype was seen at least ten times. The J gene is TRBJ1-2, the V gene TRBV5-1; TRBD1 aligns across 7 bases. V lost 6 bases, J lost 4 bases, and 9 bases stayed unmatched. Per germline, CDR1 SGHRS and CDR2 YFSETQ. This CDR3 spans 14 amino acids. Written as DNA, the CDR3 is TGCGCCAGCAATGCCCGGGACAGTCTCTATGGCTACACCTTC. This encodes CASNARDSLYGYTF.

This clonotype appeared many times. This sequence joins TRBV27 and TRBJ2-7; D not certain. CDR3 length: 15 residues. The germline V and J ends were trimmed by 3 bases and 2 bases, with 14 bases remaining between them. From germline, CDR1 is MNHEY and CDR2 SMNVEV (reference sequence). The CDR3 nucleotides are TGTGCCAGCAGTTTCATCGGGCACCCGACCTACGAGCAGTACTTC. Amino acid sequence: CASSFIGHPTYEQYF.

At least ten counts were recorded for this clonotype. DNA of the CDR3: TGTGCCAGCAGTTACTGGGGGGCAAGGAATTCACCCCTCCACTTT. This encodes CASSYWGARNSPLHF. The rearrangement links TRBV6-5 to TRBJ1-6; possible D gene TRBD1, 6 bases. The CDR3 totals 15 residues. Per germline, CDR1 MNHEY and CDR2 SVGAGI. The V end was cut by 1 base, the J end by 7 bases, with 11 bases between.

This clonotype was counted at least ten times. The chain links TRBV5-1 to TRBJ1-6, with 8 bases lining up with TRBD1. Germline V gene data show CDR1 as SGHRS and CDR2 as YFSETQ. CDR3 length: 16 residues. The junction had 13 bases not matched to a gene; V was cut back by 4 bases and J by 10 bases. CDR3: CASSPGQGTGVSPLHF. The CDR3 coding sequence is TGCGCCAGCAGCCCGGGGCAGGGGACAGGAGTATCACCCCTCCACTTT.

This clonotype occurred many times. The V call is TRBV2, the J call TRBJ2-3; no clear D. CDR3 length: 15 residues. The V gene's germline CDR1 is SNHLY and CDR2 FYNNEI. V shed 7 bases and J shed 2 bases, with 16 bases lying between them. The chain's CDR3 is CASTDHRKDTDTQYF. CDR3 coding DNA: TGTGCCAGCACGGATCATCGAAAAGACACAGATACGCAGTATTTT. The entire variable domain, with the rest obtained from reference TRBV2 and TRBJ2-3, is as follows: EPEVTQTPSHQVTQMGQEVILRCVPISNHLYFYWYRQILGQKVEFLVSFYNNEISEKSEIFDDQFSVERPDGSNFTLKIRSTKLEDSAMYFCASTDHRKDTDTQYFGPGTRLTVL.

CDR3 sequence (DNA): TGTGCCAGCTCACCACCGGCAGGGGAAGGCCATGGCTACACCTTC. Protein sequence: CASSPPAGEGHGYTF. The chain links TRBV18 to TRBJ1-2; perhaps TRBD1 as D (6 bases). Germline CDR1 reads KGHSH; CDR2 reads LQKENI. The CDR3 runs to 15 residues. The germline V and J ends were trimmed by 0 bases and 6 bases, with 14 bases remaining between them.

The sample holds many counts of this clonotype. The chain is built from TRBV7-2 and TRBJ2-3; D is unclear. The germline V gene has CDR1 SGHTA and CDR2 FQGNSA. Trimming took off 5 bases at V and 0 bases at J, with 12 bases between the two ends. This CDR3 has 15 residues. CDR3 coding DNA: TGTGCCAGCAGCCCAGCGAGAATTAGCACAGATACGCAGTATTTT. It codes for CASSPARISTDTQYF. The complete variable domain, with remaining parts taken from reference TRBV7-2 and TRBJ2-3, reads GAGVSQSPSNKVTEKGKDVELRCDPISGHTALYWYRQSLGQGLEFLIYFQGNSAPDKSGLPSDRFSAERTGGSVSTLTIQRTQQEDSAVYLCASSPARISTDTQYFGPGTRLTVL.

This clonotype came up a few times. This chain connects TRBV11-1 to TRBJ2-3; maybe TRBD2 (7 bases). The V and J ends lost 5 bases and 0 bases respectively, with 27 bases between them. The germline V gene encodes CDR1 SGHAT and CDR2 FQDESV (reference sequence). The CDR3 is 20 amino acids. The DNA for the CDR3 is TGTGCCAGCAGCGTCCCAAGCGTTGCGGGGGCCACTCCTAGCACAGATACGCAGTATTTT. This gives the protein CASSVPSVAGATPSTDTQYF.

At least ten counts were recorded for this clonotype. The V and J genes are TRBV9 and TRBJ1-4; the match to TRBD1 covers 10 bases. Trimming removed 0 bases from V and 2 bases from J; junction bases left unmatched: 4. This CDR3 has 17 residues. Germline CDR1 is SGDLS and CDR2 is YYNGEE. CDR3 residues: CASSVEGQGRTNEKLFF. The CDR3 nucleotides are TGTGCCAGCAGCGTAGAGGGACAGGGGAGGACTAATGAAAAACTGTTTTTT.

This chain joins TRBV30 and TRBJ1-2; no reliable D call. The germline V and J ends were trimmed by 4 bases and 8 bases, with 14 bases remaining between them. Germline CDR1 reads GTSNPN; CDR2 reads SVGIG (reference sequence). This CDR3 has 12 amino acids. CDR3 residues: CAWNPGVGGYTF. In DNA, the CDR3 is TGTGCCTGGAACCCGGGCGTAGGAGGCTACACCTTC.

In its sample, this clonotype was seen many times. The chain recombines TRBV20-1 with TRBJ1-2; TRBD1 matches at 8 bases. Unmatched junction bases numbered 8, after V lost 6 bases and J lost 8 bases. Germline loops: CDR1 DFQATT, CDR2 SNEGSKA (reference sequence). The CDR3 consists of 12 residues. In nucleotides, the CDR3 is TGCAGTGCCTGGGACAGGTCCAAAGGCTACACCTTC. It yields the protein CSAWDRSKGYTF.

This clonotype was recorded many times. This chain uses TRBV19 with TRBJ1-1, with unresolved D. This CDR3 has 14 amino acids. V lost 4 bases to trimming and J lost 4 bases, with 13 bases between them. Germline V gene data show CDR1 as LNHDA and CDR2 as SQIVND (reference sequence). CDR3 sequence reads: CASSKRGEGTEAFF. DNA of the CDR3: TGTGCCAGTAGTAAGCGCGGGGAGGGCACTGAAGCTTTCTTT.